The 17 T cell receptor beta chains reported below all come from one sample, sequenced in a study of shared clonotypes between healthy human individuals. Measured with immunoSEQ multiplex PCR; TCRdb has only the in-frame clones, and not every one. The table has about 690,000 clones, 90% seen once. Sequencing was done on a sample of memory CD8+ T cells from PBMCs. Subset: CD45RO+ cells pooled with CCR7-negative TemRA cells. These TCRs come from a man younger than 35 in good health. Some clones in this sample may be carry-over from other donors' samples.

The chain joins TRBV7-2 to TRBJ2-7, with TRBD2 matching over 7 bases. Germline V gene lookup returns CDR1 SGHTA and CDR2 FQGNSA. Trimming at V came to 5 bases and at J to 3 bases, leaving 7 bases not matched to a gene. This CDR3 spans 14 amino acids. For the CDR3, the DNA is TGTGCCAGCAGCCCGAGACTAGCCGGCTACGAGCAGTACTTC. Translated: CASSPRLAGYEQYF. The entire variable domain, with the rest obtained from reference TRBV7-2 and TRBJ2-7, is as follows: GAGVSQSPSNKVTEKGKDVELRCDPISGHTALYWYRQSLGQGLEFLIYFQGNSAPDKSGLPSDRFSAERTGGSVSTLTIQRTQQEDSAVYLCASSPRLAGYEQYFGPGTRLTVT.

The chain carries TRBV7-8 and TRBJ1-2; 7 bases agree with TRBD1. The CDR3 has 12 amino acids. With V trimmed by 5 bases and J by 4 bases, 1 base remained unmatched. Germline V CDR1 and CDR2: SGHVS, FQNEAQ. This chain's CDR3 is CASSDRAYGYTF. The DNA for the CDR3 is TGTGCCAGCAGCGACAGGGCCTATGGCTACACCTTC. Supplemented by reference TRBV7-8 and TRBJ1-2, the full variable domain reads GAGVSQSPRYKVAKRGQDVALRCDPISGHVSLFWYQQALGQGPEFLTYFQNEAQLDKSGLPSDRFFAERPEGSVSTLKIQRTQQEDSAVYLCASSDRAYGYTFGSGTRLTVV.

The chain combines TRBV5-3 with TRBJ2-4; 13 nucleotides match TRBD2. TRBV5-3 is annotated as an ORF whose role is uncertain. This CDR3 is 20 amino acids long. With 1 base clipped from V and 3 bases from J, the junction kept 13 bases outside the gene matches. The CDR3 is CARSLLGLAGPGFVKNIQYF. CDR3 coding DNA: TGTGCCAGAAGCTTGTTGGGACTAGCGGGACCCGGCTTCGTCAAAAACATTCAGTACTTC.

Worth noting for this clone: Other DNA sequences in the same sample also yield this CDR3. The chain joins TRBV14 to TRBJ1-2, with no clear D. From germline, CDR1 is SGHDN and CDR2 FVKESK. CDR3 length: 12 amino acids. V was clipped by 1 base and J by 5 bases, with 5 bases between them. The DNA of the CDR3 is TGTGCCAGCAGCCAAGGGGGTTATGGCTACACCTTC. Amino acid sequence: CASSQGGYGYTF.

J is TRBJ2-5 and V is TRBV27; D ambiguous. The CDR3 runs 13 residues. Deletions cut 1 base from V and 2 bases from J, with 5 bases between. Germline loops: CDR1 MNHEY, CDR2 SMNVEV (reference sequence). In DNA, the CDR3 is TGTGCCAGCAGTTTATGGGGACAAGAGACCCAGTACTTC. Translated: CASSLWGQETQYF.

The chain has TRBV19 and TRBJ1-2; the D gene is possibly TRBD1 (5 bases). Trimming pared 7 bases from V and 8 bases from J, leaving 23 bases between. Germline CDR1 is LNHDA and CDR2 is SQIVND (reference sequence). There are 15 residues in the CDR3. CDR3 DNA: TGTGCCAGTACGCGTTGCTGCGGGGGGTCGAAGGGCTACACCTTC. This encodes CASTRCCGGSKGYTF.

Concerning this clone: Because the CDR3's place on the DNA is in doubt, the DNA is left out and the CDR3 is given as listed by TCRdb. The chain uses TRBV4-1 and TRBJ2-1; TRBD2 reflects the table's D call only, with no check against the DNA. Germline V gene data show CDR1 as MGHRA and CDR2 as YSYEKL. The CDR3 comprises 16 residues, both ends counted. CDR3 region: CASSRGFGPGRLGQFF.

This clone appeared a single time. The DNA of the CDR3 is TGTGCCTGGATGACAGCACCCTTTGGAAACACCATATATTTT. It specifies CAWMTAPFGNTIYF. The chain is built from TRBV30 and TRBJ1-3; possible D gene TRBD1, 5 bases. The CDR3 is 14 amino acids. V lost 4 bases and J 3 bases, leaving 13 bases between the germline ends. Germline CDR1 reads GTSNPN; CDR2 reads SVGIG (reference sequence).

The chain uses TRBV25-1 and TRBJ2-7; D ambiguous. Trimming pared 2 bases from V and 4 bases from J, leaving 15 bases between. Germline V gives CDR1 MGHDK, CDR2 SYGVNS. CDR3 length equals 15 residues. CDR3 sequence (DNA): TGTGCCAGCAGTGAAGGCCAAGGGATTATTTACGAGCAGTACTTC. It is translated as CASSEGQGIIYEQYF.

The rearrangement uses TRBV28 and TRBJ1-2; maybe TRBD1 (5 bases). The CDR3 has 16 amino acids. Germline CDR1 reads MDHEN; CDR2 reads SYDVKM. Trimming cost V 3 bases and J 4 bases, with 18 bases left between them. CDR3 in amino acids: CASSFHPGERGYGYTF. The CDR3 coding sequence is TGTGCCAGCAGTTTCCACCCCGGGGAGAGGGGCTATGGCTACACCTTC.

This rearrangement joins TRBV5-5 to TRBJ2-1, with 8 bases matching TRBD2. Per the germline V gene, CDR1 is SGHKS and CDR2 is YYEKEE (reference sequence). J was trimmed by 7 bases and V by 0 bases; bases with no gene match: 6. This CDR3 has 15 amino acids. This chain's CDR3 is CASSLGLAYLNEQFF. The CDR3 DNA reads as TGTGCCAGCAGCTTGGGACTAGCGTATCTTAATGAGCAGTTCTTC.

This clone came up once. The chain has TRBV5-6 and TRBJ2-2; D gene ambiguous. This CDR3 has 18 amino acids. Germline V gene sequence: CDR1 SGHDT, CDR2 YYEEEE. V lost 0 bases and J 3 bases, leaving 18 bases between the germline ends. The CDR3 protein is CASSLGPTSSFYTGELFF. The CDR3 DNA follows: TGTGCCAGCAGCTTGGGGCCCACCAGTTCGTTTTACACCGGGGAGCTGTTTTTT.

V and J are TRBV7-9 and TRBJ2-5; 11 bases match TRBD2. The germline V gene has CDR1 SEHNR and CDR2 FQNEAQ (reference sequence). The CDR3 is 15 amino acids. V lost 5 bases to trimming and J lost 1 base; unmatched junction nucleotides: 3. The CDR3, as DNA: TGTGCCAGCAGCACCGGGACTAGCGGCCAAGAGACCCAGTACTTC. Protein sequence: CASSTGTSGQETQYF. The full variable domain, with the rest looked up from reference TRBV7-9 and TRBJ2-5, is DTGVSQNPRHKITKRGQNVTFRCDPISEHNRLYWYRQTLGQGPEFLTYFQNEAQLEKSRLLSDRFSAERPKGSFSTLEIQRTEQGDSAMYLCASSTGTSGQETQYFGPGTRLLVL.

This rearrangement joins TRBV27 to TRBJ2-7; no clear D gene. CDR3 length equals 14 residues. Between the trimmed V and J ends, which lost 2 bases and 2 bases, there was a span of 10 bases. CDR1 is MNHEY, CDR2 SMNVEV, per germline (reference sequence). The CDR3 here is CASSLMVGAYEQYF. The CDR3 DNA is TGTGCCAGCAGTTTAATGGTGGGTGCCTACGAGCAGTACTTC.

As regards this clone: Compared with germline, one end of the junction differs, possibly owing to a read error. The chain recombines TRBV29-1 with TRBJ2-2; the D call may be TRBD1 or TRBD2 (5 bases each). Germline-derived CDR1 and CDR2 are SQVTM and ANQGSEA. The CDR3 runs to 16 residues. The CDR3 DNA follows: TGCAGCGCTGAAGGGGCGTGGATCGGGGACACCGGGGAGCTGTTTTTT. The encoded protein is CSAEGAWIGDTGELFF.

The V call is TRBV5-6, the J call TRBJ2-3; TRBD1 or TRBD2 may be the D gene (5 bases each). The germline CDR1 and CDR2 sequences are SGHDT and YYEEEE. V shed 0 bases and J shed 3 bases, with 8 bases lying between them. CDR3 length equals 14 residues. In DNA form, the CDR3 reads TGTGCCAGCAGCTTGGTGAGGGGTACAGATACGCAGTATTTT. Translated: CASSLVRGTDTQYF. Complete variable domain (other parts from reference TRBV5-6 and TRBJ2-3): DAGVTQSPTHLIKTRGQQVTLRCSPKSGHDTVSWYQQALGQGPQFIFQYYEEEERQRGNFPDRFSGHQFPNYSSELNVNALLLGDSALYLCASSLVRGTDTQYFGPGTRLTVL.

The chain joins TRBV2 to TRBJ2-1; unclear D gene. The CDR3 spans 11 residues. V was clipped by 7 bases and J by 10 bases, with 11 bases between them. Germline CDR1 is SNHLY and CDR2 is FYNNEI. The CDR3 nucleotides read TGTGCCAGCACCCCTTCCTCAGAGCAGTTCTTC. Translating it yields CASTPSSEQFF.